This TCR beta chain was captured by sequencing in a study of cytomegalovirus exposure and HLA in healthy donors. Whole-study findings and limits: In a later analysis, at a false discovery rate of 0.05, 16,951 TCR beta sequences matched HLA alleles.

With respect to this clone: Its specificity is unknown.

The PCR was carried out with 60 Vbeta primers and 13 Jbeta primers. Clones were sequenced by immunoSEQ multiplex PCR, and TCRdb holds only the in-frame ones, with some missing. The sample records approximately 150,000 clones, nearly 80% being singletons. The ends were cut back, 1 base at V and 5 bases at J, with 11 bases in the middle. Germline V lookup: CDR1 SGHTA, CDR2 FQGTGA. The CDR3 consists of 14 residues. The V gene is TRBV7-3, the J gene TRBJ1-1; D is unclear. Sequences were obtained from PBMCs. The clonotype was recovered from a woman in her 40s in good health and CMV-seronegative. The CDR3 coding sequence is TGTGCCAGCAGCTTAAGAGGGTGGGGAACTGAAGCTTTCTTT. It codes for CASSLRGWGTEAFF.